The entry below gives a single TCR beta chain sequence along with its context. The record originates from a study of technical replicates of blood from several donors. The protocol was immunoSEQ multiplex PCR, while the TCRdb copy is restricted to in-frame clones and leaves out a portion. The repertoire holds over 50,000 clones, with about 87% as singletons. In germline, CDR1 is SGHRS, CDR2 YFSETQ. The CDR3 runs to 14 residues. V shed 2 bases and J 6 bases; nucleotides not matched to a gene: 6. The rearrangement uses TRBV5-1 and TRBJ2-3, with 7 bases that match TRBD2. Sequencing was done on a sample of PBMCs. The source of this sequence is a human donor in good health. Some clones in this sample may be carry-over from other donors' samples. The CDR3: CASSLGLAVDTQYF. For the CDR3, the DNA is TGCGCCAGCAGCTTAGGGCTAGCGGTGGATACGCAGTATTTT.